What follows are 8 T cell receptor beta chains derived from one specimen sequenced in a study of blood T cell repertoires in COVID-19. Here immunoSEQ multiplex PCR was the method, and the copy in TCRdb shows in-frame clones only, minus some. Of 170,000 or so clones in the sample, more than 70% are singletons; the top ten hold 13% to 15%. Material: peripheral blood. The receptors originated from a man younger than 35 with active or convalescent COVID-19.

The rearrangement joins TRBV19 to TRBJ1-3; 7 bases are a match to TRBD1. Germline CDR1 reads LNHDA; CDR2 reads SQIVND (reference sequence). Unmatched junction bases numbered 6, after V lost 3 bases and J lost 4 bases. The CDR3 is 15 residues long. CDR3 sequence: CASSITTGAGNTIYF. In DNA, the CDR3 is TGTGCCAGTAGTATCACTACAGGGGCCGGAAACACCATATATTTT. Full variable domain (outside the CDR3, taken from reference TRBV19 and TRBJ1-3): DGGITQSPKYLFRKEGQNVTLSCEQNLNHDAMYWYRQDPGQGLRLIYYSQIVNDFQKGDIAEGYSVSREKKESFPLTVTSAQKNPTAFYLCASSITTGAGNTIYFGEGSWLTVV.

This chain links TRBV19 with TRBJ1-6; perhaps TRBD1 as D (5 bases). V was clipped by 7 bases and J by 10 bases, with 14 bases between them. The CDR3 runs 13 residues. The germline gives CDR1 LNHDA, CDR2 SQIVND (reference sequence). This CDR3 is CASKVAGNSPLHF. The CDR3, as DNA: TGTGCCAGTAAGGTTGCAGGGAACTCACCCCTCCACTTT.

The chain is built from TRBV7-3 and TRBJ2-5; TRBD2 agrees at 9 bases. Trimming cost V 4 bases and J 1 base; bases outside gene matches: 1. CDR3 length equals 14 residues. Germline V gene data show CDR1 as SGHTA and CDR2 as FQGTGA. CDR3 DNA sequence: TGTGCCAGCAGCTCGACTAGCGGCCAAGAGACCCAGTACTTC. As protein: CASSSTSGQETQYF.

CDR3 nucleotide sequence: TGTGCTAGTGGGCTCACCCGGGACAGGGGGCGGAATGAGCAGTTCTTC. This encodes CASGLTRDRGRNEQFF. V gene TRBV12-5 combines with J gene TRBJ2-1; 12 nucleotides agree with TRBD1. The CDR3 runs to 16 residues. The V gene end was trimmed by 6 bases and the J gene end by 7 bases; junction bases not matched to a gene: 10. Per germline, CDR1 LGHNT and CDR2 FRNRAP. Drawing the rest from reference TRBV12-5 and TRBJ2-1, the complete variable domain is DARVTQTPRHKVTEMGQEVTMRCQPILGHNTVFWYRQTMMQGLELLAYFRNRAPLDDSGMPKDRFSAEMPDATLATLKIQPSEPRDSAVYFCASGLTRDRGRNEQFFGPGTRLTVL.

This chain joins TRBV6-2 or TRBV6-3 and TRBJ2-3, with a possible D match to TRBD1 (5 bases). The CDR3 has 14 residues. Germline V gene sequence: CDR1 MNHEY, CDR2 SVGEGT. V was shortened by 6 bases and J by 6 bases, with 16 bases between the two germline ends. The CDR3 region is CASSQRTGSDTQYF. CDR3 bases: TGTGCCAGCAGCCAAAGAACAGGATCCGATACGCAGTATTTT.

The chain recombines TRBV11-1 with TRBJ1-6; 7 bases line up with TRBD1. This CDR3 spans 16 amino acids. Germline lookup yields CDR1 SGHAT and CDR2 FQDESV (reference sequence). V lost 5 bases to trimming and J lost 0 bases; unmatched junction nucleotides: 4. CDR3 sequence (DNA): TGTGCCAGCAGCCAACAGGGGAGCTCCTATAATTCACCCCTCCACTTT. It encodes CASSQQGSSYNSPLHF.

The chain uses TRBV19 and TRBJ1-5; 7 bases are shared with TRBD1. V was clipped by 7 bases and J by 6 bases; unmatched bases: 12. The CDR3 is 15 residues long. The germline V gene encodes CDR1 LNHDA and CDR2 SQIVND (reference sequence). As DNA, the CDR3 is TGTGCCAGTACACCAAGGACAGGAGGAAGTCAGCCCCAGCATTTT. Translating gives CASTPRTGGSQPQHF.

The J gene is TRBJ1-2, the V gene TRBV4-2, with D maybe TRBD1 (5 bases). Germline CDR1 and CDR2: LGHNA and YNFKEQ. This CDR3 contains 14 residues. Trimming took off 0 bases at V and 3 bases at J, with 8 bases between the two ends. DNA for the CDR3: TGTGCCAGCAGCCAAGATGCCAGGGACTATGGCTACACCTTC. Amino acid sequence: CASSQDARDYGYTF.